The subject of this entry is one TCR beta chain. Antigen unknown. J lost 0 bases, V lost 0 bases, and 9 bases had no gene match. Germline CDR1 is MNHEY and CDR2 is SVGEGT. The CDR3 is 20 amino acids. The source of the sample is a study of response to subunit inactivated influenza vaccine. Study findings and constraints: Each seasonal influenza vaccination recruits few new T cells, the authors suggested.

MiXCR, run by TCRdb on the RT-PCR reads, gives a single entry per CDR3 protein. The sample gives around 790,000 distinct CDR3 sequences, about 20% of which show up once; roughly a tenth is in the top ten. The sequence derives from a man aged 45-60 years who received an inactivated influenza vaccine. The sequencing here drew on PBMCs from blood, taken roughly 5 days after vaccination. The V call is TRBV6-2 or TRBV6-3, the J call TRBJ2-3, with 13 bases identical to TRBD2. This CDR3 reads CASSYSGSGTSGASTDTQYF. CDR3 DNA: TGTGCCAGCAGTTACTCGGGCTCCGGGACTAGCGGGGCCAGCACAGATACGCAGTATTTT.